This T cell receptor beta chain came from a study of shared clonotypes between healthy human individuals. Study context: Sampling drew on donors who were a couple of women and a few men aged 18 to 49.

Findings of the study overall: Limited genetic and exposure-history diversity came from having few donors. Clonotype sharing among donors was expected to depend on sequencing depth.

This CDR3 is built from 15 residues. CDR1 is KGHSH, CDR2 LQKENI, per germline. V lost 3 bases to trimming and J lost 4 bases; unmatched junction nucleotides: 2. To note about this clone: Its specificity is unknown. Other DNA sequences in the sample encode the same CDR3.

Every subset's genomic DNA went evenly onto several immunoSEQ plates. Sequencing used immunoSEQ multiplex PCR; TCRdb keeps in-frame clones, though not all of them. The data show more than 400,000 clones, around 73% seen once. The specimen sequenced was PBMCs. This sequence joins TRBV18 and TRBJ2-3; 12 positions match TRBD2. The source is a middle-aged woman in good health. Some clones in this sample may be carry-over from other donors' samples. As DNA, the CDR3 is TGTGCCAGCTCACCGGCTAGCGGGAGGGCAGATACGCAGTATTTT. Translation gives CASSPASGRADTQYF.